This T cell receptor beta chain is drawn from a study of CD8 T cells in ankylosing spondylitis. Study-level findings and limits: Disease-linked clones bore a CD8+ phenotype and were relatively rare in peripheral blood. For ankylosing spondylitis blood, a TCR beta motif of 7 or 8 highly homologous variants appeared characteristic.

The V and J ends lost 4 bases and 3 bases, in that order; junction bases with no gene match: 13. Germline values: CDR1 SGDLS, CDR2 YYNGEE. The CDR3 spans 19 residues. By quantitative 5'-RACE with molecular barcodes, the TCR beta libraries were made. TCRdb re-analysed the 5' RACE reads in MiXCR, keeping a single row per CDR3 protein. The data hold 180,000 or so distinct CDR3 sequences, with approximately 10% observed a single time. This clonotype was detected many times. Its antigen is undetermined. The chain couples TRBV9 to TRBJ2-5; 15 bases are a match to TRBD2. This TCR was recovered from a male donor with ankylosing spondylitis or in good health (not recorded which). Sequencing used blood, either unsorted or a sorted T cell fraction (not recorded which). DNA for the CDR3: TGTGCCAGCAGCCCGAGGGGACTAGCGGGAGGAGGGCAAGAAGAGACCCAGTACTTC. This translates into CASSPRGLAGGGQEETQYF.